This T cell receptor beta chain was sequenced in a study of cytomegalovirus exposure and HLA in healthy donors. The PCR used 60 Vbeta and 13 Jbeta primers. Assay used: immunoSEQ multiplex PCR; TCRdb lists only in-frame clones, some missing. The top ten hold around a tenth of the sample, which has about 71,000 clones, around three quarters seen once. General study results and limits: Association of a missense DCLRE1C variant with TCR beta V- and J-gene trimming was reported in a later analysis. The study flagged about 150 TCR beta chains as cytomegalovirus-associated. Likely technical artifact: a cluster of highly shared sequence variants.

Concerning this clone: Its specificity is unknown.

There are 17 residues in the CDR3. V lost 8 bases, J lost 12 bases, and 18 bases stayed unmatched. Germline V gene data show CDR1 as SEHNR and CDR2 as FQNEAQ (reference sequence). Material for sequencing was PBMCs. V and J are TRBV7-9 and TRBJ2-1; 14 bases align to TRBD2. This TCR was recovered from a woman in her forties or fifties in good health and CMV-seropositive. This CDR3 is CASAQETSGRALVRQFF. CDR3 nucleotides: TGTGCCAGCGCCCAGGAGACTAGCGGGAGGGCCTTGGTTAGGCAGTTCTTC.